A selection of T cell receptor beta chains follows, all from one sample in a study of blood T cell repertoires in COVID-19. Generated by immunoSEQ multiplex PCR, the TCRdb table keeps only in-frame clones and is missing some. The repertoire includes about 42,000 clones, 70% to 80% of them detected once, and under 9% sits in the top ten. The specimen was peripheral blood. The receptors were sampled from a man in his 70s with active or convalescent COVID-19. CDR3s include the opening cysteine and the closing phenylalanine or tryptophan.

v_call	cdr3_aa
TRBV28	CASSLWVTPGATGNTIYF
TRBV30	CAWSQDSNQPQHF
TRBV11-2	CASSWGVAGNSPLHF
TRBV4-1	CASSDDRLRGVAFF
TRBV9	CASSVERDPGEQYF
TRBV5-5	CASSLDLGGGKLFF
TRBV16	CASSRSSANYEQYF
TRBV7-7	CASSLGPNREQFF
TRBV11-1	CASSLRGLYNEQFF
TRBV6-5	CASSYSTLGQTYEQYF
TRBV18	CASSPASGGNTEAFF
TRBV5-6	CASSFGYGYTF
TRBV19	CASSIDPRFGLHF
TRBV7-3	CASSLNPAGESETQYF
TRBV24-1	CATFDSNYGYTF
TRBV18	CASSRGSAEAFF
TRBV18	CASSPPGGAPQHF
TRBV5-1	CASSFSGDTQYF
TRBV10-3	CAISAGGPPNTEAFF
TRBV2	CASSAGSPIMTQHF
TRBV6-4	CASSDTNRDTNEQFF
TRBV5-1	CASRRGGEETQYF
TRBV30	CAWRLGGSEYNEQFF
TRBV7-9	CASSLYTGTFNEQFF
TRBV5-1	CASSLGAYKGSYEQYF
TRBV7-3	CASSRNRNTEAFF
TRBV5-1	CASSLTSGAYEQYF
TRBV13	CASSLDEQGPSGNTIYF
TRBV6-5	CAIRPRVSTGELFF
TRBV7-9	CASSPGQLNTEAFF
TRBV19	CASTPTGGGYTF
TRBV5-5	CASSLPLAENEQFF
TRBV3-1/TRBV3-2	CASSPPGANVLTF
TRBV5-6	CASSLTGVQETQYF
TRBV19	CASSARSGDSYEQYF
TRBV28	CASSPDSNHEKLFF
TRBV28	CASNSGQAYSEGIQYF
TRBV7-9	CASSAKGQGGTEAFF
TRBV23-1	CASSHPLPPGQTPHEQYF
TRBV20-1	CSARGQGRYEQYF
TRBV5-1	CASSSGRTNTQYF
TRBV7-9	CASSLAGGEQYF
TRBV4-1	CASRLGGASNYGYTF
TRBV3-1/TRBV3-2	CASSHNRGSEAFF
TRBV25-1	CASSEYLQGRIGYTF
TRBV5-1	CASSFRSRDRYGYTF
TRBV3-1/TRBV3-2	CASSHTSGGPDTQYF
TRBV2	CASSGGPTNEKLFF
TRBV7-6	CASSLLPQNTQETQYF